These 10 T cell receptor beta chains came from one sample sequenced in a study of cytomegalovirus exposure and HLA in healthy donors. Using immunoSEQ multiplex PCR, the repertoire was profiled, and TCRdb retains in-frame clones only, with some absent. Of about 110,000 clones listed, approximately 94% are singletons. Input material: PBMCs. The receptors shown here come from a woman between 18 and 29 years old in good health and CMV-seronegative.

This chain connects TRBV6-6 to TRBJ1-1; unclear D gene. This CDR3 has 13 amino acids. The V end lost 8 bases, the J end lost 5 bases, and 15 bases lay between the germline ends. The germline CDR1 and CDR2 sequences are MNHNY and SVGAGI (reference sequence). Here the CDR3 reads CASGRQDRTEAFF. CDR3 DNA: TGTGCCAGCGGCCGTCAGGATAGGACTGAAGCTTTCTTT.

This clone appeared a single time. The chain links TRBV6-1 to TRBJ1-4; D possibly corresponds to TRBD1 (6 bases). The V and J ends lost 2 bases and 3 bases respectively, with 10 bases between them. This CDR3 contains 15 residues. The germline CDR1 and CDR2 sequences are MNHNS and SASEGT. The DNA for the CDR3 is TGTGCCAGCAGTGAATGGAACAGGGCTAATGAAAAACTGTTTTTT. Protein: CASSEWNRANEKLFF.

This sequence joins TRBV28 and TRBJ1-1; the D is unclear. Germline CDR1 is MDHEN and CDR2 is SYDVKM. This CDR3 region has 15 residues. With 3 bases removed from V and 1 base from J, the gap between germline ends came to 12 bases. CDR3 nucleotides: TGTGCCAGCAGTTTTTCCACCTTGAGGAACACTGAAGCTTTCTTT. Its translation: CASSFSTLRNTEAFF.

V and J are TRBV5-1 and TRBJ2-7; a possible D gene is TRBD2 (6 bases). V gave up 6 bases and J gave up 0 bases, with 19 bases separating them. The CDR3 has 16 amino acids. Germline CDR1 SGHRS, CDR2 YFSETQ. The chain's CDR3 is CASTPGRGGASYEQYF. The CDR3 bases are TGCGCCAGCACCCCGGGGAGAGGAGGGGCCTCCTACGAGCAGTACTTC.

V usage is TRBV27 and J usage is TRBJ2-3; TRBD1 matches 9 bases. The CDR3 totals 16 residues. V gave up 5 bases and J gave up 5 bases; unmatched junction bases: 11. In germline, CDR1 is MNHEY, CDR2 SMNVEV (reference sequence). The CDR3 loop is CASSLGTGLMGDTQYF. CDR3 coding DNA: TGTGCCAGCAGTCTCGGGACAGGGTTAATGGGAGATACGCAGTATTTT.

The V and J genes are TRBV6-1 and TRBJ1-6; D is possibly TRBD1 (5 bases). This CDR3 contains 15 residues. The germline V and J ends were trimmed by 4 bases and 8 bases, with 15 bases remaining between them. In germline, CDR1 is MNHNS, CDR2 SASEGT. The CDR3 sequence: CASSVTQGPYSPLHF. The CDR3, as DNA: TGTGCCAGCAGTGTCACCCAGGGTCCATATTCACCCCTCCACTTT.

The chain employs TRBV7-9 and TRBJ2-3; a weak D match, TRBD2 (5 bases). This CDR3 spans 14 amino acids. The germline V gene encodes CDR1 SEHNR and CDR2 FQNEAQ (reference sequence). Trimming removed 1 base at V and 9 bases at J, with 14 bases between. The CDR3 sequence is CASSLDFGLATQYF. The CDR3 coding sequence is TGTGCCAGCAGCTTAGATTTCGGGCTAGCAACGCAGTATTTT.

This rearrangement joins TRBV6-4 to TRBJ2-3; TRBD2 matches 9 bases. There are 15 residues in the CDR3. V shed 3 bases, J shed 4 bases, and the junction held 5 bases outside the gene matches. The germline gives CDR1 MRHNA, CDR2 SNTAGT. The CDR3 spells CASSDLAGRADTQYF. For the CDR3, the DNA is TGTGCCAGCAGTGATCTAGCGGGGAGGGCAGATACGCAGTATTTT.

This clone was counted once. The chain has TRBV5-4 and TRBJ2-5, with a tentative D call TRBD1 (6 bases). The germline V and J ends were trimmed by 4 bases and 3 bases, with 13 bases remaining between them. The CDR3 is 14 amino acids. Germline V lookup: CDR1 SGHNT, CDR2 YYREEE (reference sequence). CDR3 nucleotide sequence: TGTGCCAGCAGCCTAAATACAGGGAAAGAGACCCAGTACTTC. It encodes CASSLNTGKETQYF.

The rearrangement links TRBV5-6 to TRBJ2-4, with 10 bases matching TRBD2. CDR1 is SGHDT and CDR2 is YYEEEE in the germline V gene. V dropped 4 bases and J dropped 3; count of bases not matched to a gene: 13. This CDR3 contains 18 residues. Here the CDR3 DNA reads TGTGCCAGCAGCCCGGGGCTAGCGGGGGCCCTTGACAAAAACATTCAGTACTTC. Encoded protein: CASSPGLAGALDKNIQYF.